This TCR beta chain derives from a study of blood T cell repertoires in COVID-19. Study at large: T cells, B-cell-depleted T cells, or PBMCs supplied cDNA or gDNA.

Those enrolled, adults aged roughly 18 to 90 years, came from 24 US areas. Donors were grouped by their self-reported clinical history. This CDR3 is 14 amino acids long. Germline CDR1 reads GTSNPN; CDR2 reads SVGIG (reference sequence). The V gene lost 2 bases and the J gene lost 4 bases, with 14 bases spanning the gap. Original analysis: Estimated nucleated cell counts came from reference gene primer amplification. Libraries were prepared by immunoSEQ multiplex PCR; TCRdb keeps only in-frame clonotypes and omits some of them. For V, J and clone size, that table is used; D and trimming come from the DNA. The sample includes roughly 400,000 clones, roughly 91% of them seen just once.

V usage is TRBV30 and J usage is TRBJ2-5, with D possibly being TRBD2 (6 bases). Input material: PBMCs or T cells enriched from blood (not recorded which). This sequence was found in a man younger than 35 who had recovered from COVID-19. CDR3 in amino acids: CAWSSGQGGETQYF. CDR3 in DNA: TGTGCCTGGAGTTCAGGCCAGGGAGGAGAGACCCAGTACTTC.